The text below deals with one T cell receptor (beta chain). Method: immunoSEQ multiplex PCR; TCRdb's copy keeps in-frame clones and lacks some. In the table there are roughly 100,000 clones, around 86% of which are singletons. V was clipped by 3 bases and J by 6 bases, with 11 bases between them. The CDR3 has 13 residues. CDR1 and CDR2 (germline): SEHNR, FQNEAQ (reference sequence). This record belongs to a study of T cell responses to AZD1222 COVID-19 vaccine. Sequencing was performed on peripheral blood, taken 28 days after the second dose of the MenACWY control vaccine. The chain employs TRBV7-9 and TRBJ1-2; a weak D match, TRBD1 (6 bases). The clonotype was recovered from an adult who received the MenACWY meningococcal vaccine as a control. CDR3 sequence reads: CASSFTGIHGYTF. The CDR3 DNA follows: TGTGCCAGCAGCTTTACAGGGATCCATGGCTACACCTTC.